A selection of T cell receptor beta chains follows, all from one sample in a study of tissue T cells after allogeneic stem cell transplantation. Profiling relied on immunoSEQ multiplex PCR, and the TCRdb table lists in-frame clones only, not all of them. The sample carries 2,100 or so clones, around 74% recorded once. This specimen consisted of ileal tissue, obtained at autopsy. The origin of the receptors is a male patient aged 35-75 years with steroid-refractory graft-versus-host disease after an allogeneic stem cell transplant. Among the T cells, some may be from the graft donor. The CDR3 runs from the conserved cysteine through the conserved F or W. Clone size is not always given. Where it is, it says once, few, many or a class for expanded clones.

TRBV19 . CASTDWVGQGALNTGELFF
TRBV6-4 . CASSDTGTDARGYTF
TRBV27 . CASSLGAATNEKLFF
TRBV3-1/TRBV3-2 . CASSFRTGNQPQHF
TRBV5-4 . CASSSGTSLSTDTQYF
TRBV12-3/TRBV12-4 . CASSLDSETEAF
TRBV4-3 few CASSQGQTSGGTDTQYF
TRBV5-1 . CASSSVRVAEAFF
TRBV3-1/TRBV3-2 . CASSPTGNYGYTF
TRBV5-1 . CASRDGTEGQYF
TRBV27 . CASSLYYRTALLNTGELFF
TRBV4-3 . CASSQATDGANVLTF
TRBV19 . CASRSKGPGVLYTEAFF
TRBV16 . CASSHSTYEQYF
TRBV7-2 few CASSSDRSARTQYF
TRBV19 . CASSWSGTGGKNEQYF
TRBV11-2 . CASSFRLAGASNTGELFF
TRBV6-4 . CASRREAGAAYNEQFF
TRBV4-3 few CASSLGDSTNYGYTF
TRBV29-1 . CSVEWTGGAGTEAFF
TRBV19 few CASTVWAGADTQYF
TRBV7-2 few CASSFNTRPTDTQYF
TRBV3-1/TRBV3-2 few CASSEARGGVTYNEQFF
TRBV7-9 once CASSSTRTSIDTIYF